The 5 T cell receptor beta chains below come from one sample, sequenced in a study of blood T cells in healthy people across ages. A second about 7 to 12 cycle PCR used barcoded and J-beta primers. TCRdb re-analysed the 5' RACE reads in MiXCR, keeping a single row per CDR3 protein. This table has roughly 2 million distinct CDR3 sequences, roughly 49% appearing once. The sequenced sample consisted of blood. These receptor sequences come from a woman aged 40 to 50 in good health.

A few counts support this clonotype. The chain has TRBV12-3 or TRBV12-4 and TRBJ2-5; D not resolved. This CDR3 spans 13 amino acids. V was clipped by 2 bases and J by 5 bases, with 9 bases between them. The CDR3 DNA is TGTGCCAGCAGTTTACAGGTTTATGAGACCCAGTACTTC. Translated, it gives CASSLQVYETQYF.

The V and J genes are TRBV20-1 and TRBJ1-2; D ambiguous. Trimming left V 3 bases short and J 2 bases short, with 4 bases between. From germline, CDR1 is DFQATT and CDR2 SNEGSKA (reference sequence). The CDR3 is made up of 11 amino acids. CDR3 protein: CSASQNYGYTF. DNA of the CDR3: TGCAGTGCTAGCCAGAACTATGGCTACACCTTC.

The table lists this clonotype with a few counts. The CDR3 DNA sequence: TGCGCCAGCAGCCAAGACGTTCCAGGGGTCCACTACGAGCAGTACTTC. It is translated as CASSQDVPGVHYEQYF. The chain has TRBV4-3 and TRBJ2-7; perhaps TRBD1 as D (6 bases). This CDR3 is 16 amino acids long. Trimming shortened V by 0 bases and J by 3 bases, and 15 bases separated the two germline ends. Per the germline V gene, CDR1 is LGHNA and CDR2 is YSLEER.

The gene calls are TRBV7-2 and TRBJ2-7, with 9 nucleotides matching TRBD2. Germline loops: CDR1 SGHTA, CDR2 FQGNSA. V was pared by 1 base and J by 7 bases, with 14 bases of the junction left unmatched. The CDR3 totals 17 residues. This chain's CDR3 is CASSLVASGEPRREQYF. The DNA for the CDR3 is TGTGCCAGCAGCTTAGTGGCTAGCGGGGAACCTAGGAGGGAGCAGTACTTC. The full variable domain, completed using reference TRBV7-2 and TRBJ2-7, is GAGVSQSPSNKVTEKGKDVELRCDPISGHTALYWYRQSLGQGLEFLIYFQGNSAPDKSGLPSDRFSAERTGGSVSTLTIQRTQQEDSAVYLCASSLVASGEPRREQYFGPGTRLTVT.

This clonotype was seen repeatedly, ten times or more. The V and J genes are TRBV4-2 and TRBJ2-7, with D possibly being TRBD1 (5 bases). V lost 0 bases and J 1 base, leaving 10 bases between the germline ends. The CDR3 has 15 residues. CDR1 and CDR2 from the germline V gene are LGHNA and YNFKEQ. The CDR3 protein is CASSQEERGSYEQYF. CDR3 nucleotides: TGTGCCAGCAGCCAAGAAGAAAGGGGATCCTACGAGCAGTACTTC.